The 5 T cell receptor beta chains given below trace back to one sample, sequenced in a study of PD-L1 blockade in urothelial cancer. Data came from immunoSEQ multiplex PCR; TCRdb stores just in-frame clones and leaves some out. The sample lists tens of thousands of clones, 90% occurring once. The input for sequencing was PBMCs, taken around atezolizumab (anti-PD-L1) treatment. These receptors all come from a man aged 55 to 70 with urothelial cancer.

The rearrangement uses TRBV5-1 and TRBJ1-4, with a tentative D call TRBD1 (6 bases). The CDR3 loop spans 15 amino acids. In germline, CDR1 is SGHRS, CDR2 YFSETQ. V was clipped by 4 bases and J by 2 bases, with 12 bases between them. The CDR3 sequence is CASSREGGTNEKLFF. The CDR3 nucleotides are TGCGCCAGCAGCCGGGAGGGGGGGACTAATGAAAAACTGTTTTTT.

This clone is a singleton in its sample. The chain uses TRBV29-1 and TRBJ2-3, with D possibly TRBD2 on 6 matching bases. The germline V gene has CDR1 SQVTM and CDR2 ANQGSEA. The CDR3 length is 13 residues. V was shortened by 4 bases and J by 1 base, with 9 bases between the two germline ends. The CDR3 loop is CSVASGGTDTQYF. As DNA, the CDR3 is TGCAGCGTTGCCTCGGGAGGCACAGATACGCAGTATTTT.

The chain couples TRBV4-2 to TRBJ2-1, with D maybe TRBD2 (7 bases). Germline assignment: CDR1 LGHNA and CDR2 YNFKEQ. The CDR3 has 15 amino acids. Trimming took off 3 bases at V and 6 bases at J, with 15 bases between the two ends. CDR3 in DNA: TGTGCCAGCAGCCAGGGGGCGGGGGACCCCAATGAGCAGTTCTTC. The encoded protein is CASSQGAGDPNEQFF.

V is TRBV2 and J is TRBJ2-7, with 7 bases identical to TRBD2. The CDR3 loop spans 14 amino acids. Germline V gives CDR1 SNHLY, CDR2 FYNNEI. Trimming at V came to 10 bases and at J to 0 bases, leaving 9 bases not matched to a gene. The CDR3 loop reads CATAEGGRSYEQYF. CDR3 sequence (DNA): TGTGCCACCGCTGAGGGAGGGCGCTCCTACGAGCAGTACTTC.

The V call is TRBV9, the J call TRBJ2-3, with 8 nucleotides matching TRBD2. Germline V gene lookup returns CDR1 SGDLS and CDR2 YYNGEE. Trimming removed 3 bases from V and 5 bases from J; junction bases left unmatched: 2. The CDR3 consists of 13 residues. The DNA of the CDR3 is TGTGCCAGCAGCGCTAGCGGGCGAGATACGCAGTATTTT. Protein product: CASSASGRDTQYF.